These 18 T cell receptor beta chains were sequenced from one sample in a study of T cell changes during pregnancy in multiple sclerosis. Only in-frame clones appear in the TCRdb table, and some are missing; sequencing was by immunoSEQ multiplex PCR. The sample includes about 31,000 clones, around 90% of them seen just once. The sample was CD8+ T cells from peripheral blood mononuclear cells, taken before pregnancy. These receptors were obtained from a female donor with multiple sclerosis, enrolled in a pregnancy study.

V is TRBV11-2 and J is TRBJ1-2, with D unclear. The germline gives CDR1 SGHAT, CDR2 FQNNGV. The V and J ends lost 5 bases and 8 bases respectively, with 21 bases between them. The CDR3 has 15 amino acids. Here the CDR3 DNA reads TGTGCCAGCAGCGATCGACCTGACTCAAAAAAGGGCTACACCTTC. Translation gives CASSDRPDSKKGYTF.

V is TRBV7-9 and J is TRBJ2-7, with D tentatively TRBD2 (6 bases). V dropped 3 bases and J dropped 0 bases, with 9 bases sitting between them. The CDR3 extends over 14 amino acids. CDR1 and CDR2 from the germline V gene are SEHNR and FQNEAQ (reference sequence). The CDR3 loop reads CASSFGGISYEQYF. CDR3 coding DNA: TGTGCCAGCAGCTTCGGAGGGATCTCCTACGAGCAGTACTTC. Variable domain in full (rest from reference TRBV7-9 and TRBJ2-7): DTGVSQNPRHKITKRGQNVTFRCDPISEHNRLYWYRQTLGQGPEFLTYFQNEAQLEKSRLLSDRFSAERPKGSFSTLEIQRTEQGDSAMYLCASSFGGISYEQYFGPGTRLTVT.

The chain employs TRBV19 and TRBJ1-2; D perhaps matches TRBD1 (6 bases). There are 15 residues in the CDR3. The V gene's germline CDR1 is LNHDA and CDR2 SQIVND (reference sequence). V was shortened by 3 bases and J by 5 bases, with 16 bases between the two germline ends. CDR3 amino acids: CASSIGAGEGYGYTF. CDR3 nucleotide sequence: TGTGCCAGTAGTATTGGGGCAGGGGAGGGGTATGGCTACACCTTC.

The genes are TRBV28 and TRBJ2-7; 9 bases align to TRBD1. The CDR3 loop spans 16 amino acids. Germline trimming cut 6 bases from V and 5 bases from J; bases unmatched to any gene: 14. Germline V gives CDR1 MDHEN, CDR2 SYDVKM. DNA of the CDR3: TGTGCCAGCAGAAAAGGTGGGGGACAGGGTCCAGACGAGCAGTACTTC. It is translated as CASRKGGGQGPDEQYF.

This clone has more than one count but fewer than ten. This chain connects TRBV28 to TRBJ1-1; D perhaps matches TRBD1 (6 bases). The ends were cut back, 6 bases at V and 5 bases at J, with 19 bases in the middle. The CDR3 is 15 residues long. Germline V gene data show CDR1 as MDHEN and CDR2 as SYDVKM. The CDR3 spells CASSRTHRVGTEAFF. The DNA of the CDR3 is TGTGCCAGCAGCAGAACCCACAGGGTTGGAACTGAAGCTTTCTTT.

The chain joins TRBV27 to TRBJ1-5; 7 bases are a match to TRBD1. The CDR3 consists of 14 residues. The ends lost 4 bases at V and 5 bases at J; junction bases unmatched: 5. CDR1 is MNHEY and CDR2 is SMNVEV in the germline V gene (reference sequence). CDR3 in amino acids: CASSSTGVYQPQHF. CDR3 in DNA: TGTGCCAGCAGTTCCACAGGGGTTTATCAGCCCCAGCATTTT.

The genes are TRBV11-2 and TRBJ2-1, with 8 bases that match TRBD2. The junction had 12 bases not matched to a gene; V was cut back by 5 bases and J by 6 bases. This CDR3 is built from 16 residues. CDR1 SGHAT and CDR2 FQNNGV come from the germline V gene. The CDR3 sequence: CASSRYPRAGVNEQFF. The CDR3 DNA reads as TGTGCCAGCAGCCGCTACCCGCGAGCGGGAGTCAATGAGCAGTTCTTC. The entire variable domain, with the rest obtained from reference TRBV11-2 and TRBJ2-1, is as follows: EAGVAQSPRYKIIEKRQSVAFWCNPISGHATLYWYQQILGQGPKLLIQFQNNGVVDDSQLPKDRFSAERLKGVDSTLKIQPAKLEDSAVYLCASSRYPRAGVNEQFFGPGTRLTVL.

V gene TRBV5-6 combines with J gene TRBJ1-2, with 7 nucleotides matching TRBD1. CDR3 length equals 14 residues. The junction had 7 bases not matched to a gene; V was cut back by 0 bases and J by 8 bases. Germline V lookup: CDR1 SGHDT, CDR2 YYEEEE. The CDR3 sequence is CASSLGDRLYGYTF. Written as DNA, the CDR3 is TGTGCCAGCAGCTTGGGGGACAGATTATACGGCTACACCTTC.

Here the CDR3 reads CASSANSGTHSYEQYF. The CDR3 nucleotides are TGTGCCAGCAGCGCCAACTCCGGGACACACTCCTACGAGCAGTACTTC. The V call is TRBV7-9, the J call TRBJ2-7; D might be TRBD1 (6 bases). Germline V gene lookup returns CDR1 SEHNR and CDR2 FQNEAQ (reference sequence). There are 16 residues in the CDR3. V was cut by 5 bases and J by 0 bases, with 17 bases left in between.

This chain uses TRBV28 with TRBJ1-5; a possible D gene is TRBD1 (6 bases). Trimming cost V 3 bases and J 0 bases, with 9 bases left between them. The CDR3 spans 15 residues. Per germline, CDR1 MDHEN and CDR2 SYDVKM. The CDR3 spells CASSLWTDSNQPQHF. The CDR3 DNA sequence: TGTGCCAGCAGTTTGTGGACAGATAGCAATCAGCCCCAGCATTTT.

The V gene is TRBV19, the J gene TRBJ1-1; maybe TRBD1 (6 bases). V was cut by 5 bases and J by 1 base, with 8 bases left in between. The germline V gene has CDR1 LNHDA and CDR2 SQIVND (reference sequence). This CDR3 is 13 amino acids long. CDR3 sequence (DNA): TGTGCCAGTAGTCACAGGGAGAACACTGAAGCTTTCTTT. Amino acid sequence: CASSHRENTEAFF.

CDR3 in amino acids: CASSLSGAGETQYF. The CDR3 nucleotides read TGTGCCAGCAGTTTATCTGGAGCGGGTGAGACCCAGTACTTC. The J gene is TRBJ2-5, the V gene TRBV27; D is perhaps TRBD2 (6 bases). The CDR3 is made up of 14 amino acids. V lost 0 bases, J lost 5 bases, and 10 bases lay in between. Germline V lookup: CDR1 MNHEY, CDR2 SMNVEV (reference sequence).

This chain joins TRBV7-9 and TRBJ2-1, with 9 bases lining up with TRBD2. The germline V gene has CDR1 SEHNR and CDR2 FQNEAQ (reference sequence). The V and J ends lost 4 bases and 8 bases, in that order; junction bases with no gene match: 18. This CDR3 is built from 18 residues. The CDR3 DNA reads TGTGCCAGCAGCTCGATTAAGAATACTAGCGGGTGGTTGGATGAGCAGTTCTTC. Protein: CASSSIKNTSGWLDEQFF. The complete variable domain, with remaining parts taken from reference TRBV7-9 and TRBJ2-1, reads DTGVSQNPRHKITKRGQNVTFRCDPISEHNRLYWYRQTLGQGPEFLTYFQNEAQLEKSRLLSDRFSAERPKGSFSTLEIQRTEQGDSAMYLCASSSIKNTSGWLDEQFFGPGTRLTVL.

This clone showed up just once. The V gene is TRBV2, the J gene TRBJ2-5; D is ambiguous. Deletions cut 0 bases from V and 0 bases from J, with 11 bases between. This CDR3 comprises 16 residues. CDR1 is SNHLY and CDR2 is FYNNEI in the germline V gene. The CDR3 reads CASSEAQGEDQETQYF. The CDR3 region has the DNA TGTGCCAGCAGTGAAGCGCAAGGAGAGGACCAAGAGACCCAGTACTTC.

The chain recombines TRBV5-4 with TRBJ2-2; 9 bases are a match to TRBD2. Germline CDR1 SGHNT, CDR2 YYREEE (reference sequence). The V and J ends lost 3 bases and 1 base, in that order; junction bases with no gene match: 10. The CDR3 covers 18 residues. The CDR3 protein is CASSSFRGAGGNTGELFF. The CDR3, as DNA: TGTGCCAGCAGCTCCTTTCGGGGAGCGGGAGGGAACACCGGGGAGCTGTTTTTT.

The rearrangement joins TRBV30 to TRBJ2-3, with 12 nucleotides matching TRBD2. The CDR3 sequence is 16 residues long. Looked up from germline, CDR1 is GTSNPN and CDR2 is SVGIG (reference sequence). The junction had 6 bases not matched to a gene; V was cut back by 3 bases and J by 2 bases. CDR3 region: CAWSPGLAGLTDTQYF. The CDR3 coding sequence is TGTGCCTGGAGCCCCGGACTAGCGGGACTCACAGATACGCAGTATTTT.

The V gene is TRBV10-3, the J gene TRBJ2-7; 8 bases align to TRBD2. The germline V gene has CDR1 ENHRY and CDR2 SYGVKD. The CDR3 consists of 14 residues. The J segment lost 2 bases and the V segment lost 6 bases, leaving 6 bases of the junction unmatched. The DNA of the CDR3 is TGTGCCATCAGAACTAGCGGAATTACCTACGAGCAGTACTTC. Translating gives CAIRTSGITYEQYF.

The chain couples TRBV27 to TRBJ2-1, with 11 bases lining up with TRBD2. J was trimmed by 12 bases and V by 4 bases; bases with no gene match: 17. The CDR3 length is 17 residues. CDR1 and CDR2 (germline): MNHEY, SMNVEV (reference sequence). For the CDR3, the DNA is TGTGCCAGCAGTTCCAAAGATCTAGCGGGAGGCCCCAAAGTGCAGTTCTTC. This gives the protein CASSSKDLAGGPKVQFF.